The sequence of this TCR beta chain was determined in a study of blood T cell repertoires in COVID-19. Across the whole study: Sites across the United States, Italy and Spain contributed samples from acute and convalescent COVID-19.

Germline loops: CDR1 MNHEY, CDR2 SMNVEV (reference sequence). Germline trimming cut 6 bases from V and 7 bases from J; bases unmatched to any gene: 3. The length of the CDR3 is 13 residues. TCRdb's copy holds only in-frame clones and misses some; the assay was immunoSEQ multiplex PCR. The data show approximately 300,000 clones, nearly 90% seen once. Which cohort a participant joined came from the clinical history participants gave. Two negative PCRs, clearance, or symptom resolution were required of recovered Cohort 3 donors. This receptor was obtained from a woman younger than 45 who had recovered from COVID-19. Sequencing was performed on PBMCs or T cells enriched from blood (not recorded which). This rearrangement joins TRBV27 to TRBJ1-4; 9 bases align to TRBD1. The CDR3 bases are TGTGCCAGCAGAAGGGACAGGGCTGAAAAACTGTTTTTT. Translation: CASRRDRAEKLFF.